This T cell receptor (beta chain) stems from a study of CD4 T cell repertoires in COVID-19 (dated by TCRdb to the early 2020s). Regarding the research as a whole: To analyze cross-reactivity, the CFSE-low cells were expanded with IL-2 for approximately eleven days and then labeled again and restimulated with spike proteins from other coronaviruses. Naturally processed CD4+ T cell responses to SARS-CoV-2 spike and nucleoprotein were characterized in COVID-19-recovered individuals, and clonal composition was assessed by TCR Vbeta sequencing. TCR Vbeta repertoire analysis of SARS-CoV-2-reactive T cells was conducted at the subset level in three recovered individuals.

About this clone itself: What this receptor recognizes is not known. Per-base quality was not reported, and no clone a single base away is much larger than it.

Study-wide findings and limitations: Two or all three memory subsets shared several of the most expanded SARS-CoV-2-reactive clonotypes, which suggests intraclonal diversification. Consistent with cross-reactivity, between 7 and 25% of SARS-CoV-2 clonotypes also showed up in secondary cultures stimulated with SARS-CoV and/or HKU1 spike.

Library method: the immunoSEQ multiplex PCR assay. The study's processing was this. Repertoire overlap between subsets was quantified using the Chao-Jaccard similarity index and counts of shared clonotypes. TCRdb carries this immuneACCESS record with in-frame sequences only. Its versions omit some clonotypes, under half of them owing to an unresolved V gene in the studies checked, with the rest unexplained. V, J and clone size were drawn from that table, and D and trimming were deduced from the DNA. For this sample there are tens of thousands of clones; around four fifths appear just once. The top ten constitute roughly 0.5% of the sample. This specimen's time point label, per the study, means: sample from a COVID-19-recovered individual after infection. Patients who had recovered from mild-to-severe COVID-19 served as donors. Memory T cell samples that were not cultured were sequenced immediately after ex vivo isolation. CD4+ total memory, central memory, effector memory and circulating T follicular helper cells were isolated from peripheral blood mononuclear cells.

CDR1 LNHDA and CDR2 SQIVND are derived from the germline V gene (reference sequence). V has 3 bases trimmed and J has 4 bases trimmed; junction bases matching no gene number 11. Taken from cysteine to phenylalanine, the CDR3 has 17 residues. The read is trimmed to its CDR3 DNA, 51 bases read in frame from base 1. The V and J genes are TRBV19 and TRBJ2-3, with 9 junctional bases fitting TRBD2. The sample was CD4+ T cells from peripheral blood, taken after recovery from COVID-19. The sequence came from a human donor who had COVID-19. The bases read TGTGCCAGTAGTATGCTCTTCCTAGCGGGGAGGGCAGATACGCAGTATTTT. It is translated as CASSMLFLAGRADTQYF.